This T cell receptor (beta chain) is drawn from a study of CD8 T cells in Susac syndrome. The germline V and J ends were trimmed by 0 bases and 3 bases, with 12 bases remaining between them. The CDR3 has 15 amino acids. CDR1 and CDR2 (germline): MNHEY, SVGAGI. Reverse transcription of about 0.45 to 1 ug RNA was performed with random hexamers. TCRdb re-derived calls from the immunoSEQ multiplex PCR reads in MiXCR, one entry per CDR3 protein. The sample records hundreds of thousands of distinct CDR3 sequences, approximately 89% being singletons. The chain combines TRBV6-5 with TRBJ2-7; TRBD1 might be the D (5 bases). Sequenced material: CD8+ T cells from PBMCs. The TCR originated in a human donor with multiple sclerosis. The CDR3 DNA follows: TGTGCCAGCAGTTACTCGAGGCAGGGATTCTACGAGCAGTACTTC. It yields the protein CASSYSRQGFYEQYF.